The sequence of this TCR beta chain was determined in a study of OX40 agonist ivuxolimab in advanced cancers. For the study at large: Ivuxolimab, an antibody acting as an agonist of OX40 (CD134), was used to treat patients. Dose-escalation patients had hepatocellular carcinoma, melanoma, renal cell or head and neck cancer. The study's findings and limits: Expanded clones belonging to CD8+ T cells outnumbered, on average, those of CD4+. The investigators did not determine what antigen specificity the expanded peripheral T cells had.

The CDR3 is 17 amino acids. Trimming at V came to 5 bases and at J to 4 bases, leaving 12 bases not matched to a gene. CDR1 is SGHAT and CDR2 is FQNNGV in the germline V gene. Libraries were prepared by immunoSEQ multiplex PCR; TCRdb keeps only in-frame clonotypes and omits some of them. The repertoire holds more than 7,000 clones, with about nine tenths as singletons. In regard to this clone: Its specificity is unknown.

The gene calls are TRBV11-2 and TRBJ2-1; 9 bases map to TRBD2. This clonotype was sampled from an adult with an advanced solid tumor such as melanoma, head and neck, liver or kidney cancer. The sample here was CD4+ or CD8+ T cells sorted from blood, taken in a trial of the OX40 agonist ivuxolimab. The CDR3, as DNA: TGTGCCAGCAGCCCCACCGCAGGCGGGGGGGTTTACAATGAGCAGTTCTTC. It specifies CASSPTAGGGVYNEQFF.